Listed below are T cell receptor beta chains from one sample, sequenced in a study of regulatory T cells in long-lasting Graves disease. Via MiXCR, TCRdb re-called the multiplex PCR reads, giving one row per CDR3 protein. Of about 620,000 distinct CDR3 sequences in the sample, roughly 16% are singletons; the top ten hold about 18%. This sample also belongs to another study, concerning T cells in Graves' hyperthyroidism and ophthalmopathy.

The sequencing here drew on peripheral blood mononuclear cells (PBMCs), taken at new diagnosis, from a patient treated with antithyroid drugs. These receptors all come from a woman in her twenties or thirties with Graves disease. The conserved cysteine and the conserved F or W are not part of the CDR3 here. Fields, in order: V gene, D gene, CDR3 protein. The D gene is left open where the match is weak.

TRBV2	-	ASIPPSSGELF
TRBV7-9	-	ASSLGTGSPLH
TRBV7-9	TRBD1	ASSSTGQGGETQY
TRBV2	-	ASSDLKVYGYT
TRBV5-1	TRBD2	ASSLGSSGRLAEQF
TRBV20-1	-	SAPGTLTNTGELF
TRBV2	TRBD1	ASGTGWDEAF
TRBV18	TRBD1	ASSPGDRVVKSIY
TRBV29-1	-	SAQSGLGYEQY
TRBV27	TRBD2	ASSLGTRGANEQF
TRBV30	-	AWSMTDFYEQY
TRBV7-9	-	ASSLGTGTTGGNEQF
TRBV30	-	ASTGTKAF
TRBV29-1	TRBD2	SVGASGSPSYNEQF
TRBV20-1	-	SASDGDMNTEAF
TRBV7-8	TRBD2	ASSLAWREEDEQY
TRBV7-9	-	ASSHRRGTDTQY
TRBV6-1	-	ANTSGNWDQPQH
TRBV14	-	ASSQDLRERTQY
TRBV6-2/TRBV6-3	TRBD2	ASSSPPSGKGEQF
TRBV12-3/TRBV12-4	-	ASNIGEINTEAF
TRBV3-1	-	ASSSFGPDTQY
TRBV3-1	-	ASSQTRGTDTQY
TRBV28	TRBD1	ASRQGPGSPLH
TRBV15	TRBD1	ATSREGGKQETQY
TRBV3-1	-	ASRHGPVDTQY
TRBV19	-	ASRSIGRAYNEQF
TRBV9	TRBD1	ASSPLGQAGYGYT
TRBV6-1	-	ASGNPQAAETQY
TRBV12-3/TRBV12-4	-	ASSLVRLTGTHYGYT
TRBV28	-	ASSRGGASSTEAF
TRBV28	-	ASSLPRDPYEQY
TRBV7-9	-	ASSLWPYGGAGSQETQY
TRBV5-1	TRBD1	ASTSGTGGSDTQY
TRBV4-1	-	ASSQEEDDTQY
TRBV3-1	TRBD2	ASSQGPTSGAYEQY
TRBV5-6	TRBD1	ASSGRTGTLDEQY
TRBV5-1	-	ASSEYGSGANVLT
TRBV28	TRBD1	ASFGTEEKLF
TRBV7-2	TRBD2	ASSPEAGTYEQY
TRBV12-3/TRBV12-4	TRBD1	ASGTRQGNGYT
TRBV28	-	ASSPSGNTEAF
TRBV10-3	-	AIRSQGVVESPLH
TRBV28	-	ASSFWGSDQPQH
TRBV18	-	ASSPSRVNEQF
TRBV5-6	-	ASSTQGNNYGYT
TRBV28	TRBD2	ASSPSGMRANEQF
TRBV10-3	-	ATTRGLYEQY
TRBV28	TRBD1	ASSPGGQYNEQF
TRBV27	-	ASSPAPSRGPNYGYT
TRBV6-1	-	ASSTRDTGELF
TRBV12-3/TRBV12-4	-	ASSPTDFNSPLH
TRBV28	-	ASYGSSIGDTQY
TRBV7-6	-	ASSLQLSGANVLT
TRBV7-9	TRBD2	ASSPPRSGGGEQF
TRBV7-3	TRBD1	ASSRDRGNEQF